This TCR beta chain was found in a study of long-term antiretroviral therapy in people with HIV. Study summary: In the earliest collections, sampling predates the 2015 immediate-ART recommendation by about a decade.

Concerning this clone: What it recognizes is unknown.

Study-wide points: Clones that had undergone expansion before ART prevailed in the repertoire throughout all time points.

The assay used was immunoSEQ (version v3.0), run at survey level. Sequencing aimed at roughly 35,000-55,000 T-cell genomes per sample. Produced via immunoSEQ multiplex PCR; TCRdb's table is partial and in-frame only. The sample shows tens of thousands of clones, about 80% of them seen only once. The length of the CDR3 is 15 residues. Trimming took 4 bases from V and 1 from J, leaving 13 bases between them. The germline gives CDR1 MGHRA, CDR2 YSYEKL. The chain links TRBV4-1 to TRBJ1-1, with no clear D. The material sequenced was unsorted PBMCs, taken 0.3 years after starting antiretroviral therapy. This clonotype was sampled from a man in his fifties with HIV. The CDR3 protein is CASSRGKEANTEAFF. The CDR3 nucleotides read TGCGCCAGCAGCCGAGGTAAAGAGGCGAACACTGAAGCTTTCTTT.